These 8 T cell receptor beta chains came from one sample sequenced in a study of control samples from healthy donors and cancer patients. The protocol was immunoSEQ multiplex PCR, while the TCRdb copy is restricted to in-frame clones and leaves out a portion. This sample yields about 110,000 clones, of which roughly nine tenths are seen a single time; more than 3.5% belongs to the top ten. Specimen: blood. The receptors were gathered from a human donor in good health. The donor label of this sample is uncertain.

In nucleotides, the CDR3 is TGCGCCAGCGCCGAGGACAGGGCAGTCTGGAAACTGTTTTTT. This translates into CASAEDRAVWKLFF. This chain joins TRBV10-2 and TRBJ1-4, with TRBD1 matching 8 bases. Per germline, CDR1 WSHSY and CDR2 SAAADI. The CDR3 consists of 14 residues. V was clipped by 8 bases and J by 11 bases; unmatched bases: 13.

The chain links TRBV5-8 to TRBJ1-1; unclear D gene. V was clipped by 0 bases and J by 11 bases, with 23 bases between them. The CDR3 consists of 16 residues. The germline V gene encodes CDR1 SGHTS and CDR2 YDEGEE. CDR3 protein: CASSLVAGRWRAGAFF. CDR3 coding DNA: TGTGCCAGCAGCTTGGTCGCCGGGCGCTGGCGGGCTGGGGCTTTCTTT.

The chain employs TRBV28 and TRBJ1-2, with D possibly matching TRBD1 (5 bases). Germline V gives CDR1 MDHEN, CDR2 SYDVKM. The CDR3 consists of 15 residues. V lost 7 bases and J lost 5, with 20 bases in between. The CDR3: CASTEVGAREYGYTF. In DNA, the CDR3 is TGTGCCAGCACCGAGGTCGGGGCGAGAGAGTATGGCTACACCTTC.

This clone appeared once. The rearrangement uses TRBV6-1 and TRBJ1-3, with D unresolved. Trimming cost V 1 base and J 3 bases, with 7 bases left between them. This CDR3 spans 14 amino acids. The V gene's germline CDR1 is MNHNS and CDR2 SASEGT. Here the CDR3 DNA reads TGTGCCAGCAGTGAAGGGCAGCGTGGAAACACCATATATTTT. Residues: CASSEGQRGNTIYF.

The chain employs TRBV7-9 and TRBJ1-2; possible D gene TRBD1, 5 bases. The germline V gene has CDR1 SEHNR and CDR2 FQNEAQ (reference sequence). Trimming removed 5 bases at V and 3 bases at J, with 10 bases between. CDR3 length equals 13 residues. CDR3 residues: CASSTMGDYGYTF. The CDR3 region has the DNA TGTGCCAGCAGCACCATGGGGGACTATGGCTACACCTTC.

The table lists this clone with a few counts. The chain carries TRBV6-5 and TRBJ2-7; D might be TRBD1 (6 bases). V was trimmed by 7 bases and J by 1 base, leaving 14 bases between them. This CDR3 region has 14 residues. Germline loops: CDR1 MNHEY, CDR2 SVGAGI. The CDR3 loop is CASTRSGESYEQYF. In DNA, the CDR3 is TGTGCCAGCACCAGGTCAGGGGAATCCTACGAGCAGTACTTC.

CDR3: CASRPRRGTSGGADTQYF. As DNA, the CDR3 is TGTGCCAGCAGGCCCCGACGGGGGACTAGCGGTGGCGCAGATACGCAGTATTTT. The chain links TRBV11-2 to TRBJ2-3; 11 positions match TRBD2. This CDR3 spans 18 amino acids. With V trimmed by 6 bases and J by 4 bases, 15 bases remained unmatched. CDR1 and CDR2 from the germline V gene are SGHAT and FQNNGV.

V usage is TRBV19 and J usage is TRBJ2-1; 8 positions match TRBD1. The CDR3 consists of 15 residues. Trimming cost V 4 bases and J 9 bases; bases outside gene matches: 11. CDR1 and CDR2 (germline): LNHDA, SQIVND (reference sequence). The CDR3 region is CASSRFGQGLREQFF. CDR3 bases: TGTGCCAGTAGTAGGTTCGGACAGGGTCTACGTGAGCAGTTCTTC.